The 14 T cell receptor beta chains given below trace back to one sample, sequenced in a study of cytomegalovirus exposure and HLA in healthy donors. It was with 60 Vbeta and 13 Jbeta primers that the PCR ran. Assay: immunoSEQ multiplex PCR; the TCRdb copy retains only in-frame clones and omits some. Of more than 100,000 clones in the sample, less than 85% were seen once. Sequenced sample: PBMCs. These receptors all stem from a man aged 35-49 years in good health and CMV-seronegative.

This clone showed up just once. The chain recombines TRBV18 with TRBJ2-7; D unresolved. Germline V gives CDR1 KGHSH, CDR2 LQKENI. V shed 3 bases and J shed 9 bases, with 27 bases lying between them. This CDR3 contains 17 residues. CDR3 sequence (DNA): TGTGCCAGCTCACCTACGCCCGTGGGCACCCACTGGGTCGGGCAGTACTTC. Residues: CASSPTPVGTHWVGQYF. Full variable domain (remainder filled in from reference TRBV18 and TRBJ2-7): NAGVMQNPRHLVRRRGQEARLRCSPMKGHSHVYWYRQLPEEGLKFMVYLQKENIIDESGMPKERFSAEFPKEGPSILRIQQVVRGDSAAYFCASSPTPVGTHWVGQYFGPGTRLTVT.

This clone was picked up a small number of times. The chain carries TRBV19 and TRBJ2-3, with D possibly being TRBD1 (5 bases). The germline V and J ends were trimmed by 3 bases and 2 bases, with 9 bases remaining between them. Germline CDR1 LNHDA, CDR2 SQIVND (reference sequence). CDR3 length: 14 amino acids. The CDR3 nucleotides read TGTGCCAGTAGTATTACAGGAACCACAGATACGCAGTATTTT. Translation: CASSITGTTDTQYF.

The chain combines TRBV5-8 with TRBJ2-1, with TRBD2 identical over 10 bases. CDR1 and CDR2 (germline): SGHTS, YDEGEE. The CDR3 loop spans 15 amino acids. Trimming removed 2 bases from V and 7 bases from J; junction bases left unmatched: 6. The chain's CDR3 is CASSLRTSGLNEQFF. Here the CDR3 DNA reads TGTGCCAGCAGCTTACGGACTAGCGGCCTGAATGAGCAGTTCTTC.

This sequence joins TRBV25-1 and TRBJ2-2; the match to TRBD2 covers 7 bases. Germline V gene lookup returns CDR1 MGHDK and CDR2 SYGVNS. J was trimmed by 7 bases and V by 6 bases; bases with no gene match: 8. CDR3 size: 14 residues. The CDR3 here is CASSLGGDGGELFF. The CDR3 bases are TGTGCCAGCAGCCTGGGAGGGGATGGCGGGGAGCTGTTTTTT.

The J gene is TRBJ2-1, the V gene TRBV6-4; 11 nucleotides agree with TRBD2. The trim removed 4 bases at V and 0 bases at J, leaving 2 bases unmatched. The V gene's germline CDR1 is MRHNA and CDR2 SNTAGT. The CDR3 is 16 residues long. The CDR3 loop reads CASSGLAGSSYNEQFF. DNA of the CDR3: TGTGCCAGCAGTGGACTAGCGGGATCCTCCTACAATGAGCAGTTCTTC.

The rearrangement links TRBV5-1 to TRBJ1-1, with a weak D call TRBD1 (5 bases). Germline V gene sequence: CDR1 SGHRS, CDR2 YFSETQ. The CDR3 sequence is 15 residues long. Trimming took off 7 bases at V and 1 base at J, with 17 bases between the two ends. The CDR3 protein is CASALWAGQNTEAFF. The CDR3 DNA is TGCGCCAGCGCCCTTTGGGCAGGACAGAACACTGAAGCTTTCTTT.

This clone was counted a single time. The rearrangement links TRBV14 to TRBJ1-2; D remains unclear. V was clipped by 1 base and J by 8 bases, with 11 bases between them. Germline V gene sequence: CDR1 SGHDN, CDR2 FVKESK. CDR3 length: 13 residues. The CDR3 DNA follows: TGTGCCAGCAGCCAAGCGATACAGACCGGCTACACCTTC. It is translated as CASSQAIQTGYTF.

The chain joins TRBV5-6 to TRBJ1-1; D possibly corresponds to TRBD1 (6 bases). V lost 3 bases, J lost 1 base, and 13 bases lay in between. This CDR3 has 15 residues. CDR1 and CDR2 (germline): SGHDT, YYEEEE. In DNA, the CDR3 is TGTGCCAGCAGCTCGCAAATCAGGGGGAACACTGAAGCTTTCTTT. Translation: CASSSQIRGNTEAFF.

The genes are TRBV15 and TRBJ2-5; 11 positions match TRBD2. V lost 4 bases, J lost 5 bases, and 12 bases stayed unmatched. The CDR3 has 17 amino acids. Germline CDR1 is LNHNV and CDR2 is YYDKDF (reference sequence). In nucleotides, the CDR3 is TGTGCCACCAGCATTAAACTAGCGGGAGAGGGTTTTGAGACCCAGTACTTC. This sequence encodes CATSIKLAGEGFETQYF.

The V gene is TRBV13, the J gene TRBJ2-1; D remains ambiguous. CDR1 PRHDT and CDR2 FYEKMQ come from the germline V gene (reference sequence). V lost 2 bases, J lost 8 bases, and 16 bases lay in between. The CDR3 has 15 residues. The CDR3 sequence: CASSLNQVGVDEQFF. CDR3 sequence (DNA): TGTGCCAGCAGCTTAAATCAGGTCGGTGTGGATGAGCAGTTCTTC.

The chain has TRBV7-9 and TRBJ2-1; tentatively, D is TRBD2 (6 bases). This CDR3 comprises 13 residues. The germline V gene has CDR1 SEHNR and CDR2 FQNEAQ (reference sequence). With 4 bases removed from V and 4 bases from J, the gap between germline ends came to 8 bases. The CDR3: CASSSGLYNEQFF. CDR3 bases: TGTGCCAGCAGCTCGGGACTGTACAATGAGCAGTTCTTC.

The chain combines TRBV27 with TRBJ2-5; no reliable D call. CDR1 and CDR2 from the germline V gene are MNHEY and SMNVEV (reference sequence). V lost 0 bases and J lost 5, with 10 bases in between. CDR3 length: 14 residues. The CDR3 spells CASSLSAVWETQYF. CDR3 nucleotide sequence: TGTGCCAGCAGTTTATCGGCAGTATGGGAGACCCAGTACTTC.

This sequence joins TRBV2 and TRBJ2-6; D remains unclear. The CDR3 totals 15 residues. Trimming removed 2 bases from V and 0 bases from J, with 5 bases in between. The V gene's germline CDR1 is SNHLY and CDR2 FYNNEI. Here the CDR3 reads CASSETSSGANVLTF. The DNA for the CDR3 is TGTGCCAGCAGTGAAACGAGCTCTGGGGCCAACGTCCTGACTTTC.

V gene TRBV2 combines with J gene TRBJ1-3; no clear D gene. The CDR3 has 12 residues. The V end lost 4 bases, the J end lost 4 bases, and 5 bases lay between the germline ends. Germline CDR1 and CDR2: SNHLY and FYNNEI. The CDR3 sequence is CASSGQGNTIYF. The CDR3 DNA is TGTGCCAGCAGTGGCCAGGGAAACACCATATATTTT. Drawing the rest from reference TRBV2 and TRBJ1-3, the complete variable domain is EPEVTQTPSHQVTQMGQEVILRCVPISNHLYFYWYRQILGQKVEFLVSFYNNEISEKSEIFDDQFSVERPDGSNFTLKIRSTKLEDSAMYFCASSGQGNTIYFGEGSWLTVV.